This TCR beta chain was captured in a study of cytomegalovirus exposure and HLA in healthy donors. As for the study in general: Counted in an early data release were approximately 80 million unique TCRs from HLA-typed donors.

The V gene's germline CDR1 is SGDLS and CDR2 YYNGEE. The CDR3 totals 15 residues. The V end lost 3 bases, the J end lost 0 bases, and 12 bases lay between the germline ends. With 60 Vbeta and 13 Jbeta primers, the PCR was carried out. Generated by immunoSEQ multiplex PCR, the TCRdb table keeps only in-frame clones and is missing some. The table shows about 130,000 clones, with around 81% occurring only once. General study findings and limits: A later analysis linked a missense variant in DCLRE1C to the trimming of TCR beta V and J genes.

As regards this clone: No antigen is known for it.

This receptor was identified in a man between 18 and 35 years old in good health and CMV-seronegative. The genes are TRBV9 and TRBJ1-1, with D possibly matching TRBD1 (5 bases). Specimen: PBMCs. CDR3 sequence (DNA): TGTGCCAGCAGCGCAGCGGGGGAGTTGAACACTGAAGCTTTCTTT. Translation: CASSAAGELNTEAFF.